These 15 T cell receptor beta chains share one sample of origin, sequenced in a study of blood T cell repertoires in COVID-19. Measured with immunoSEQ multiplex PCR; TCRdb has only the in-frame clones, and not every one. Of 200,000 to 250,000 clones detected, 65% to 85% appear once; the ten largest clones hold about 10%. Sequencing was carried out using peripheral blood. Every receptor here comes from a woman older than 75 with acute or convalescent COVID-19.

CDR3 residues: CASSFFTGTGGSPLHF. Here the CDR3 DNA reads TGTGCCAGCAGTTTTTTTACCGGGACAGGGGGATCACCCCTCCACTTT. This chain links TRBV27 with TRBJ1-6; 11 nucleotides agree with TRBD1. The CDR3 length is 16 residues. CDR1 is MNHEY, CDR2 SMNVEV, per germline (reference sequence). Losses at the gene ends were 3 bases for V and 10 bases for J; bases not matched to a gene: 8.

J is TRBJ1-2 and V is TRBV7-8, with a weak D call TRBD1 (6 bases). V lost 5 bases and J 4 bases, leaving 17 bases between the germline ends. The germline V gene has CDR1 SGHVS and CDR2 FQNEAQ. The CDR3 length is 15 residues. The CDR3 spells CASSPPGRGVYGYTF. Here the CDR3 DNA reads TGTGCCAGCAGCCCTCCCGGCAGGGGAGTCTATGGCTACACCTTC.

The chain has TRBV3-1 (or the pseudogene TRBV3-2) and TRBJ2-3; TRBD1 agrees at 7 bases. Germline lookup yields CDR1 LGHDT and CDR2 YNNKEL (reference sequence). Trimming took 5 bases from V and 4 from J; bases not matched to a gene: 9. This CDR3 is 15 amino acids long. The CDR3 DNA reads TGTGCCAGCAGCGAGAGTCACGGACAGGCAGATACGCAGTATTTT. Translated, it gives CASSESHGQADTQYF.

CDR3 in DNA: TGTGCCAGCAGCACCCTAACCGGGACAGCAAATTCACCCCTCCACTTT. Translating it yields CASSTLTGTANSPLHF. The chain combines TRBV7-8 with TRBJ1-6; 7 bases agree with TRBD1. Germline assignment: CDR1 SGHVS and CDR2 FQNEAQ. This CDR3 is built from 16 residues. V was pared by 5 bases and J by 7 bases, with 11 bases of the junction left unmatched.

The chain combines TRBV12-3 or TRBV12-4 with TRBJ1-1; D gene ambiguous. The length of the CDR3 is 13 residues. V was shortened by 8 bases and J by 8 bases, with 18 bases between the two germline ends. CDR3 protein: CASSLGGMREAFF. DNA for the CDR3: TGTGCCAGCTCATTAGGAGGGATGAGGGAAGCTTTCTTT.

The gene calls are TRBV7-3 and TRBJ2-3, with D uncertain. The germline V and J ends were trimmed by 5 bases and 2 bases, with 8 bases remaining between them. The length of the CDR3 is 13 residues. Germline CDR1 is SGHTA and CDR2 is FQGTGA. The CDR3 spells CASSAPNTDTQYF. CDR3 nucleotide sequence: TGTGCCAGCAGCGCGCCGAACACAGATACGCAGTATTTT. The whole variable domain, filled in from reference TRBV7-3 and TRBJ2-3, reads GAGVSQTPSNKVTEKGKYVELRCDPISGHTALYWYRQSLGQGPEFLIYFQGTGAADDSGLPNDRFFAVRPEGSVSTLKIQRTERGDSAVYLCASSAPNTDTQYFGPGTRLTVL.

The J gene is TRBJ2-3, the V gene TRBV3-1 (or the pseudogene TRBV3-2); D not resolved. V lost 5 bases, J lost 2 bases, and 11 bases lay in between. Germline assignment: CDR1 LGHDT and CDR2 YNNKEL (reference sequence). The CDR3 is 14 residues long. CDR3 nucleotide sequence: TGTGCCAGCAGCGACAACCTTAACACAGATACGCAGTATTTT. This gives the protein CASSDNLNTDTQYF.

CDR3 coding DNA: TGTGCCAGCAGTTTGCAAGGGACAGGCTCCTACGAGCAGTACTTC. Its protein product is CASSLQGTGSYEQYF. The chain couples TRBV28 to TRBJ2-7, with TRBD1 matching 8 bases. Germline CDR1 and CDR2: MDHEN and SYDVKM. CDR3 size: 15 residues. Germline trimming cut 3 bases from V and 0 bases from J; bases unmatched to any gene: 4.

The chain uses TRBV27 and TRBJ2-7, with a weak D call TRBD1 (7 bases). Germline lookup yields CDR1 MNHEY and CDR2 SMNVEV (reference sequence). This CDR3 is 15 amino acids long. The V end lost 6 bases, the J end lost 3 bases, and 18 bases lay between the germline ends. The CDR3 loop reads CASSTRDSGFYEQYF. The CDR3 bases are TGTGCCAGCAGCACCCGGGACAGCGGGTTCTACGAGCAGTACTTC.

The CDR3 sequence is CASSRMTNTGELFF. CDR3 bases: TGTGCCAGTAGCCGGATGACAAACACCGGGGAGCTGTTTTTT. The gene calls are TRBV19 and TRBJ2-2, with D unclear. The germline V and J ends were trimmed by 6 bases and 2 bases, with 10 bases remaining between them. This CDR3 comprises 14 residues. Germline V lookup: CDR1 LNHDA, CDR2 SQIVND (reference sequence).

The rearrangement uses TRBV5-6 and TRBJ1-1; 7 nucleotides agree with TRBD1. CDR1 and CDR2 (germline): SGHDT, YYEEEE. This CDR3 region has 16 residues. The ends lost 0 bases at V and 2 bases at J; junction bases unmatched: 7. CDR3 nucleotide sequence: TGTGCCAGCAGCTTGGAGGGGGCATTTGTAAACACTGAAGCTTTCTTT. Its protein product is CASSLEGAFVNTEAFF.

This chain connects TRBV10-1 to TRBJ1-1; 10 bases are shared with TRBD1. Per the germline V gene, CDR1 is WNHNN and CDR2 is SYGVQD (reference sequence). After removal of 3 bases from V and 4 bases from J, the junction contained 5 bases not matched to a gene. The CDR3 sequence is 15 residues long. CDR3: CASSDGTGAGTEAFF. The DNA for the CDR3 is TGCGCCAGCAGTGATGGGACAGGGGCGGGCACTGAAGCTTTCTTT.

The rearrangement links TRBV5-4 to TRBJ1-5; 7 positions agree with TRBD1. This CDR3 region has 13 residues. With 0 bases clipped from V and 6 bases from J, the junction kept 0 bases outside the gene matches. Germline assignment: CDR1 SGHNT and CDR2 YYREEE (reference sequence). The CDR3 DNA reads as TGTGCCAGCAGCTTGGCAGGGGGTCAGCCCCAGCATTTT. Translated, it gives CASSLAGGQPQHF.

The rearrangement uses TRBV7-3 and TRBJ2-1; the match to TRBD2 covers 9 bases. The CDR3 consists of 15 residues. V lost 4 bases and J lost 5; bases outside the gene matches: 6. Germline V lookup: CDR1 SGHTA, CDR2 FQGTGA. CDR3 in DNA: TGTGCCAGCAGCTCAGCGGGGGGCCTGGACAATGAGCAGTTCTTC. This translates into CASSSAGGLDNEQFF.

The rearrangement joins TRBV2 to TRBJ2-7; TRBD1 matches at 9 bases. The V gene end was trimmed by 6 bases and the J gene end by 6 bases; junction bases not matched to a gene: 12. CDR3 length: 15 residues. CDR1 SNHLY and CDR2 FYNNEI come from the germline V gene. The CDR3 DNA sequence: TGTGCCAGCAGACTGATCCGGGACAGGGATCCCGAGCAGTACTTC. It encodes CASRLIRDRDPEQYF. The full variable domain, completed using reference TRBV2 and TRBJ2-7, is EPEVTQTPSHQVTQMGQEVILRCVPISNHLYFYWYRQILGQKVEFLVSFYNNEISEKSEIFDDQFSVERPDGSNFTLKIRSTKLEDSAMYFCASRLIRDRDPEQYFGPGTRLTVT.